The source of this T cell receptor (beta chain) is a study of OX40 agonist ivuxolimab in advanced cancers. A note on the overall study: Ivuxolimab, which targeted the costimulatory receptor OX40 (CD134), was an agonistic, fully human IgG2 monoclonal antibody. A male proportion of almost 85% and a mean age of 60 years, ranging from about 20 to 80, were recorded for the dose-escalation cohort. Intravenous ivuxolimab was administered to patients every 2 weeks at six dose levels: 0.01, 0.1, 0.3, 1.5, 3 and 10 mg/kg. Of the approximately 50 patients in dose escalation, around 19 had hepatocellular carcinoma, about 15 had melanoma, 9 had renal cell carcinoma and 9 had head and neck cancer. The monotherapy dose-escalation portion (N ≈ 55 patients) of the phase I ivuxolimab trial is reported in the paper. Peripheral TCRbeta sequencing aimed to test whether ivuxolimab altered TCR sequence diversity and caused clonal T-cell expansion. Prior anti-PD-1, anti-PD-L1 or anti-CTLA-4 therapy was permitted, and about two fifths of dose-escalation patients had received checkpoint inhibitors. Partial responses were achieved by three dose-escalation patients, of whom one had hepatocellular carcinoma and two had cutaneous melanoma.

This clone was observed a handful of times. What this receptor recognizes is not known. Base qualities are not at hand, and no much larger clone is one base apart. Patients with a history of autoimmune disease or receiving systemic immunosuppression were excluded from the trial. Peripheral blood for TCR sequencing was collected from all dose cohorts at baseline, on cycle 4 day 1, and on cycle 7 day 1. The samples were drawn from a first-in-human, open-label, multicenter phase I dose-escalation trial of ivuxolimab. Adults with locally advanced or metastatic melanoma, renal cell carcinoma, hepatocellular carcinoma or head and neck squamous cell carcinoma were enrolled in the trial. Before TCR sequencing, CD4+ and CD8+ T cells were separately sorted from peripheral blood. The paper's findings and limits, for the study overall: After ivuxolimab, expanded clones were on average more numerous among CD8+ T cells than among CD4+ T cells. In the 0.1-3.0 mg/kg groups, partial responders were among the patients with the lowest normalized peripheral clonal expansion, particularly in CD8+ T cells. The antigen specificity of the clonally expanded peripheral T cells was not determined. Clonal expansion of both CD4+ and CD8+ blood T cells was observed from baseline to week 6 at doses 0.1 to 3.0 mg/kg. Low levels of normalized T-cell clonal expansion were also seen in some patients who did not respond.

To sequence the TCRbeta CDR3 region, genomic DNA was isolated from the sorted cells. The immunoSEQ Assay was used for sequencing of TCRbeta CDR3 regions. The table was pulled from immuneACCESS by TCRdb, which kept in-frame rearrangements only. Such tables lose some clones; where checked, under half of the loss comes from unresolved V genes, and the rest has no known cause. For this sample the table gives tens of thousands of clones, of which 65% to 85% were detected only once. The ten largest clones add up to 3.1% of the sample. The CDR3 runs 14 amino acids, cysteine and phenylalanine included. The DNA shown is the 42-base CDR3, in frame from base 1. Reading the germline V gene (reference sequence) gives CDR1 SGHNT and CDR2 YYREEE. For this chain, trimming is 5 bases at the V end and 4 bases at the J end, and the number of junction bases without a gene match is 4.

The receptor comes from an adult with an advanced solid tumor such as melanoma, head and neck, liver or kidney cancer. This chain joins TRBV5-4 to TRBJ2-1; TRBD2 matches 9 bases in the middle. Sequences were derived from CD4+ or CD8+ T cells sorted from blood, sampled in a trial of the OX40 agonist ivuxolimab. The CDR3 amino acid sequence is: CASSISGSYNEQFF. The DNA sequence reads TGTGCCAGCAGTATTAGCGGGAGTTACAATGAGCAGTTCTTC.